This T cell receptor (beta chain) was identified in a study of T-cell reconstitution after alpha-beta-depleted transplantation in children (dated by TCRdb to about 2016). In the study overall: Using TCR repertoire profiling, the study quantitatively followed how T-cell immune reconstitution unfolded in children after TCRalphabeta/CD19-depleted allogeneic hematopoietic cell transplantation. What the study reported, not specific to this receptor: Apparently early alphabetaT-cell count recovery about two months after transplant reportedly relied on only several hundred rapidly expanded clones derived from non-depleted graft cells. In some patients, the high TCRbeta diversity seen at day 60 was put down to recipient T cells and intrathymic progenitors that had survived conditioning. Over subsequent months, a decline in hyperexpanded clone frequencies was noted, and after one year, T-cell counts and TCRbeta diversity were mostly ascribed to newly produced T cells.

Regarding this clonotype: It lacks a known antigen. No qualities accompany the bases; no much larger clone lies one base away.

The intended sense of this specimen's treatment or condition label: allogeneic hematopoietic cell transplantation with graft depleted of TCRalphabeta T cells and CD19 B cells. The children who served as transplant recipients had been given grafts of TCRalphabeta/CD19-depleted allogeneic hematopoietic cells. From a lookup of the germline V gene, CDR1 and CDR2 are SGHVS and FNYEAQ. The V end loses 3 bases and the J end loses 4 bases, and a stretch of 16 bases separates them. From the cysteine through the phenylalanine, the CDR3 covers 15 amino acids. Of all the DNA, just the CDR3 is kept, 45 bases in frame from base 1. Libraries were constructed by PCR. Sequenced using an Illumina HiSeq 2500. Molecular barcoding was employed in the preparation of TCR libraries, with unique molecular identifiers being used to normalize TCRbeta repertoire quantification. TCRdb redid the processing of the public reads, applying fastp at Q25 and MiXCR, and retained in-frame beta chains. Rows with a matching CDR3 protein are joined into one entry that keeps the most common DNA and genes. A total of about 460,000 distinct CDR3 sequences appear in this sample, over 9.5% of them only once. Of the sample, around 15% falls within the top ten clones.

The V gene is TRBV7-6 and the J gene is TRBJ2-7; the D gene is possibly TRBD1 or TRBD2, with 5 bases matching each. The sample in question was PBMCs, mostly from graft donor cells, obtained 180 days after TCRalphabeta/CD19-depleted stem cell transplant. The TCR sequence derives from a female patient aged 2-15 years who had a stem cell transplant for aplastic anemia, so the T cells may come from the graft donor. This receptor has the CDR3 CASSFAPGRNYEQYF. Here is the DNA: TGTGCCAGCAGCTTCGCTCCGGGACGGAATTACGAGCAGTACTTC.